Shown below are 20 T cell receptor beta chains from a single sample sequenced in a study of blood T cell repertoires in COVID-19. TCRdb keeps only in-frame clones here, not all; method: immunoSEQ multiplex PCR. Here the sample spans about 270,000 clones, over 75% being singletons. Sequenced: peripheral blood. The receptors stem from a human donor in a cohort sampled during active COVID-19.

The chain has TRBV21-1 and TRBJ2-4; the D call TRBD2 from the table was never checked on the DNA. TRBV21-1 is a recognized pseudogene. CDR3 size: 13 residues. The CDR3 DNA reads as TGTGCCAGCAGCATCCGACGTGGCAGCGATCAGTACTTC. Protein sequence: CASSIRRGSDQYF.

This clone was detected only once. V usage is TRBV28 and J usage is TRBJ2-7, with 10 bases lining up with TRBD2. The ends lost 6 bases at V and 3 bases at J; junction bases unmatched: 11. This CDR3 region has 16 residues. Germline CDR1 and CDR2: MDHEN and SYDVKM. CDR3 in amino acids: CASSPGHWTSGYEQYF. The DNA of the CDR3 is TGTGCCAGCAGCCCGGGACACTGGACTAGCGGCTACGAGCAGTACTTC.

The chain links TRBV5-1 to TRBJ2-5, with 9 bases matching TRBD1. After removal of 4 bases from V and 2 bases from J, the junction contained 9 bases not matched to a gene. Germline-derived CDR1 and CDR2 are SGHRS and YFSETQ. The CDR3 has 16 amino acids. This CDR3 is CASSPGQGNRQETQYF. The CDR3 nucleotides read TGCGCCAGCAGCCCGGGACAGGGAAACAGACAAGAGACCCAGTACTTC.

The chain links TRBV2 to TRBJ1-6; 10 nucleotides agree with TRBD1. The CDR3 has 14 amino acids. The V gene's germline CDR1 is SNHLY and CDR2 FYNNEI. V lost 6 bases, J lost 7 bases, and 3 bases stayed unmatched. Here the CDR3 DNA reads TGTGCCAGCAGCACGACAGGGGGCAATTCACCCCTCCACTTT. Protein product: CASSTTGGNSPLHF.

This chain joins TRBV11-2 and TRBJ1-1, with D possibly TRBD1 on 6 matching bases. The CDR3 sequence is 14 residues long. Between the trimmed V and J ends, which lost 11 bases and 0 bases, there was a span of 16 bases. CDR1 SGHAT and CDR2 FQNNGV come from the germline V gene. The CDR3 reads CAGQLGGLNTEAFF. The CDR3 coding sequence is TGTGCCGGACAATTAGGGGGTTTGAACACTGAAGCTTTCTTT.

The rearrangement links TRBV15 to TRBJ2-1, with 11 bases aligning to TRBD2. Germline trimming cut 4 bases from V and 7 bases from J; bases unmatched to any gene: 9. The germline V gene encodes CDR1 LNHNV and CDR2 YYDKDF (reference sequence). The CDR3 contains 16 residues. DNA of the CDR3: TGTGCCACCAGCACCCATAGCGGGGGGGCGAGGAATGAGCAGTTCTTC. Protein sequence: CATSTHSGGARNEQFF.

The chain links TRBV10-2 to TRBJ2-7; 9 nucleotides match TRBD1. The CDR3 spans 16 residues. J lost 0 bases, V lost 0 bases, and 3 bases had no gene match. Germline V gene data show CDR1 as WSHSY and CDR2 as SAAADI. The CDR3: CASSESAGQGSYEQYF. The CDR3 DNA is TGCGCCAGCAGTGAGTCAGCGGGACAGGGCTCCTACGAGCAGTACTTC.

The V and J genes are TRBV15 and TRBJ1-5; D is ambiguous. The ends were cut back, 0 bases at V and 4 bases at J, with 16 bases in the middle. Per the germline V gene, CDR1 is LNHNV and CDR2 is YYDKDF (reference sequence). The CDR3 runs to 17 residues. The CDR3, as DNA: TGTGCCACCAGCAGAGATCATCCGGGGAATTGGAATCAGCCCCAGCATTTT. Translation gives CATSRDHPGNWNQPQHF. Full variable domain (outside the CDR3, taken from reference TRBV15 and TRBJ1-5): DAMVIQNPRYQVTQFGKPVTLSCSQTLNHNVMYWYQQKSSQAPKLLFHYYDKDFNNEADTPDNFQSRRPNTSFCFLDIRSPGLGDTAMYLCATSRDHPGNWNQPQHFGDGTRLSIL.

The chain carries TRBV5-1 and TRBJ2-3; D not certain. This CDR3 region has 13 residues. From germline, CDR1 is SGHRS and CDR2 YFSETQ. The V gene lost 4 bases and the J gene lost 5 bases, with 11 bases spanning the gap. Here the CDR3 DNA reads TGCGCCAGCAGCCCGGAGTGGGTAGATACGCAGTATTTT. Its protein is CASSPEWVDTQYF.

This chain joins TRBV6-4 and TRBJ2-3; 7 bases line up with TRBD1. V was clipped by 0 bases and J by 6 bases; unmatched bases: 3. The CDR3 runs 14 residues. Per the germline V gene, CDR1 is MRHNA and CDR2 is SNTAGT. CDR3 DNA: TGTGCCAGCAGTGACTCGACAGGGCCGGATACGCAGTATTTT. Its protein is CASSDSTGPDTQYF.

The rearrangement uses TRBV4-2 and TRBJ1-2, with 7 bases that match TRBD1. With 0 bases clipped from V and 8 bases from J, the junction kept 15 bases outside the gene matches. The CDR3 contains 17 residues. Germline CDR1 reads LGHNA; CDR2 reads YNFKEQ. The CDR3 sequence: CASSQEQGRSISKGYTF. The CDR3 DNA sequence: TGTGCCAGCAGCCAAGAACAGGGGAGGAGCATATCCAAAGGCTACACCTTC.

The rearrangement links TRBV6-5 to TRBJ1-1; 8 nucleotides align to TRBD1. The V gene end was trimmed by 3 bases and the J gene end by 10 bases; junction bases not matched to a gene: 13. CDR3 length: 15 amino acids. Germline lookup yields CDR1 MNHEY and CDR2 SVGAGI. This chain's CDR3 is CASSYRRTGSSGAFF. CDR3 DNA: TGTGCCAGCAGTTATCGAAGGACAGGGTCCTCTGGAGCTTTCTTT.

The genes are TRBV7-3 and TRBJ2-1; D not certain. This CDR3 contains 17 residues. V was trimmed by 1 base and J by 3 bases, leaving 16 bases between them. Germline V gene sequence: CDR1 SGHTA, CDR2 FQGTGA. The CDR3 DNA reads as TGTGCCAGCAGCTTAAGCGGCCGGTTTGCCTACTACAATGAGCAGTTCTTC. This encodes CASSLSGRFAYYNEQFF.

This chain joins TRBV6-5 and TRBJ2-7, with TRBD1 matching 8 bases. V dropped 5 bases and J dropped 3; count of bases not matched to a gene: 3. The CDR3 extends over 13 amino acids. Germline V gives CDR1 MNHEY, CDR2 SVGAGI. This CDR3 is CASSITGGYEQYF. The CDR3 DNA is TGTGCCAGCAGTATTACAGGGGGCTACGAGCAGTACTTC.

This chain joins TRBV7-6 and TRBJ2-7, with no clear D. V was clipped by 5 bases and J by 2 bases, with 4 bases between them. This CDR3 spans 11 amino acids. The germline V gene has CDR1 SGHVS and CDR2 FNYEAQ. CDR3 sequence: CASSRAYEQYF. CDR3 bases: TGTGCCAGCAGCCGCGCCTACGAGCAGTACTTC.

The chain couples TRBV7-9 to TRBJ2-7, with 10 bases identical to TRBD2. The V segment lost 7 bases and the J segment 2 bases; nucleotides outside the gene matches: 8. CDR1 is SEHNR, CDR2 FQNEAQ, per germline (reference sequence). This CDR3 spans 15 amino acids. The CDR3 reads CASTPRAGGPYEQYF. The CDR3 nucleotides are TGTGCCAGCACCCCTAGAGCGGGAGGGCCCTACGAGCAGTACTTC.

The CDR3 DNA sequence: TGTGCCAGCAGTGAAGCGGGTCCAGGGTTCGCCTACGAGCAGTACTTC. Encoded protein: CASSEAGPGFAYEQYF. The V and J genes are TRBV6-1 and TRBJ2-7, with D perhaps TRBD1 (5 bases). The CDR3 is 16 amino acids. Germline CDR1 and CDR2: MNHNS and SASEGT. Deletions cut 0 bases from V and 2 bases from J, with 14 bases between.

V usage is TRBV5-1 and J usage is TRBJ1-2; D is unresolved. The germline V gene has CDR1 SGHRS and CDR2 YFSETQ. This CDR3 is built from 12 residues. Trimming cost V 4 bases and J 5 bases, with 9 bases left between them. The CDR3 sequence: CASSIPGYGYTF. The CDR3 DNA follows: TGCGCCAGCAGCATACCGGGTTATGGCTACACCTTC.

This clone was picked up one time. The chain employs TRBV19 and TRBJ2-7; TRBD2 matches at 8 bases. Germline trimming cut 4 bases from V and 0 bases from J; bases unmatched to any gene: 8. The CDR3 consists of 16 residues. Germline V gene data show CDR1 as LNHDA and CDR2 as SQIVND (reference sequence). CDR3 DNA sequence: TGTGCCAGTAGTAGAATAGCGGGATTGGGCTCCTACGAGCAGTACTTC. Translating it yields CASSRIAGLGSYEQYF.

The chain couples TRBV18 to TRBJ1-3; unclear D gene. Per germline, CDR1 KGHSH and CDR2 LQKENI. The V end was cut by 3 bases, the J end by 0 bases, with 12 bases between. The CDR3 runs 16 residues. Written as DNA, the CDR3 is TGTGCCAGCTCACCCTCCCCGTCGAGCTCTGGAAACACCATATATTTT. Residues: CASSPSPSSSGNTIYF. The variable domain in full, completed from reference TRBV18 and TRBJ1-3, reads NAGVMQNPRHLVRRRGQEARLRCSPMKGHSHVYWYRQLPEEGLKFMVYLQKENIIDESGMPKERFSAEFPKEGPSILRIQQVVRGDSAAYFCASSPSPSSSGNTIYFGEGSWLTVV.